Each of the 5 T cell receptor beta chains below was sequenced from the same sample in a study of blood T cell repertoires in COVID-19. Libraries were prepared by immunoSEQ multiplex PCR; TCRdb keeps only in-frame clonotypes and omits some of them. Found here are 220,000 or so clones, 85% to 90% of them singletons; the top ten hold 10%. Sequencing used peripheral blood. These receptors all stem from a woman in her fifties or sixties with COVID-19, enrolled during active disease.

The chain uses TRBV5-1 and TRBJ1-6; 11 bases line up with TRBD1. The CDR3 has 16 amino acids. CDR1 and CDR2 from the germline V gene are SGHRS and YFSETQ. V dropped 0 bases and J dropped 9; count of bases not matched to a gene: 5. CDR3 residues: CASSLVGQGASSPLHF. The CDR3 nucleotides are TGCGCCAGCAGCTTGGTAGGACAGGGGGCGAGTTCACCCCTCCACTTT. The full variable domain, with the rest looked up from reference TRBV5-1 and TRBJ1-6, is KAGVTQTPRYLIKTRGQQVTLSCSPISGHRSVSWYQQTPGQGLQFLFEYFSETQRNKGNFPGRFSGRQFSNSRSEMNVSTLELGDSALYLCASSLVGQGASSPLHFGNGTRLTVT.

The chain carries TRBV6-2 or TRBV6-3 and TRBJ1-2; 9 bases fit TRBD1. CDR3 length equals 18 residues. V lost 2 bases, J lost 5 bases, and 15 bases stayed unmatched. Germline lookup yields CDR1 MNHEY and CDR2 SVGEGT. CDR3 DNA sequence: TGTGCCAGCAGTTACCGCAATGTCTCATGGACAGGGGTTTATGGCTACACCTTC. Translation gives CASSYRNVSWTGVYGYTF.

V and J are TRBV2 and TRBJ1-1; D not resolved. The CDR3 runs to 13 residues. The germline V gene encodes CDR1 SNHLY and CDR2 FYNNEI. V was shortened by 6 bases and J by 0 bases, with 8 bases between the two germline ends. CDR3 DNA sequence: TGTGCCAGCAGCGGAGGAATGAACACTGAAGCTTTCTTT. It is translated as CASSGGMNTEAFF.

The chain joins TRBV3-1 (or the pseudogene TRBV3-2) to TRBJ2-1, with TRBD2 matching over 12 bases. The germline CDR1 and CDR2 sequences are LGHDT and YNNKEL (reference sequence). J was trimmed by 7 bases and V by 4 bases; bases with no gene match: 2. This CDR3 is built from 14 residues. The CDR3 is CASSLLAGGNEQFF. The CDR3 DNA follows: TGTGCCAGCAGCCTCCTAGCGGGGGGGAATGAGCAGTTCTTC.

The rearrangement uses TRBV19 and TRBJ2-1, with 10 positions matching TRBD2. With 5 bases clipped from V and 8 bases from J, the junction kept 9 bases outside the gene matches. Germline V lookup: CDR1 LNHDA, CDR2 SQIVND (reference sequence). The CDR3 spans 15 residues. The CDR3 sequence: CASSWTSGPRDEQFF. In DNA, the CDR3 is TGTGCCAGTAGTTGGACTAGCGGTCCACGCGATGAGCAGTTCTTC.